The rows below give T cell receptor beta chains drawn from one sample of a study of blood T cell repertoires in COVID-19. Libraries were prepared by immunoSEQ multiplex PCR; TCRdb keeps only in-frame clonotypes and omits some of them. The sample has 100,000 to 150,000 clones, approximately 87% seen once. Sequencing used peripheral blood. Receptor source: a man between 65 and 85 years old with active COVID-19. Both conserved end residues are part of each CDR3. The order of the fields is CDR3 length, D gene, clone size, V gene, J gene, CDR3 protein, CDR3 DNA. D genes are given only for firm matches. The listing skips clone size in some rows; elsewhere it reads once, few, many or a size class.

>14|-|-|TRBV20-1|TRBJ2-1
CSARETGAGNEQFF
TGCAGTGCTCGTGAAACGGGAGCGGGCAATGAGCAGTTCTTC
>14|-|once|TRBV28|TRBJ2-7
CASKVPRSSYEQYF
TGTGCCAGCAAAGTGCCCAGATCCTCCTACGAGCAGTACTTC
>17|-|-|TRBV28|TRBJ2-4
CASSLPRTGGGKNIQYF
TGTGCCAGCAGTTTACCAAGGACCGGGGGAGGCAAAAACATTCAGTACTTC
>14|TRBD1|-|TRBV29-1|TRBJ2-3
CSVRDRGRTDTQYF
TGCAGCGTGAGAGACAGGGGCAGGACAGATACGCAGTATTTT
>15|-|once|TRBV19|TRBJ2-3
CASTPRQGSTDTQYF
TGTGCCAGTACCCCCCGGCAGGGTAGCACAGATACGCAGTATTTT
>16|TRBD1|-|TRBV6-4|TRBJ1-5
CASSDSGDSREQPQHF
TGTGCCAGCAGTGACTCGGGGGACAGCCGAGAACAGCCCCAGCATTTT
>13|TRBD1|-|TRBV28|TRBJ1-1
CASSLTGGTEAFF
TGTGCCAGCAGCCTCACAGGGGGCACTGAAGCTTTCTTT
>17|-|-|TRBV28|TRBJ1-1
CASSLPVMTGVNTEAFF
TGTGCCAGCAGTTTACCCGTAATGACAGGCGTAAACACTGAAGCTTTCTTT
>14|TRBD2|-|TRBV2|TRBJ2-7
CASSGSGRGDEQYF
TGTGCCAGCAGTGGTAGCGGGAGGGGTGACGAGCAGTACTTC
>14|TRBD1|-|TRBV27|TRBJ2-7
CASSLMGTGVEQYF
TGTGCCAGCAGTTTAATGGGGACAGGGGTCGAGCAGTACTTC
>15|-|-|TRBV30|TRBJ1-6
CAWKPWDSGNSPLHF
TGTGCCTGGAAACCCTGGGACTCTGGAAATTCACCCCTCCACTTT
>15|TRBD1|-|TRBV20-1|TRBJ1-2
CSASTGTGEAYGYTF
TGCAGTGCTAGTACTGGGACAGGGGAAGCCTATGGCTACACCTTC
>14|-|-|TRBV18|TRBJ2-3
CASSPPEGTDTQYF
TGTGCCAGCTCACCCCCGGAGGGGACAGATACGCAGTATTTT
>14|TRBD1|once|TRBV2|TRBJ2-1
CASRGTGRYNEQFF
TGTGCCAGCAGGGGGACAGGGAGATACAATGAGCAGTTCTTC
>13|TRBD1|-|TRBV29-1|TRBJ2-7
CSVDPTGLGEQYF
TGCAGCGTTGACCCGACAGGGTTGGGCGAGCAGTACTTC
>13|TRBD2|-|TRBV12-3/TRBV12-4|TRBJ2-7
CASRISGIDEQYF
TGTGCCAGCAGAATTAGCGGGATAGACGAGCAGTACTTC
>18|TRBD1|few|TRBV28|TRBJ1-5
CASRTGTGALYSNQPQHF
TGTGCCAGCAGAACCGGGACAGGGGCCCTCTATAGCAATCAGCCCCAGCATTTT
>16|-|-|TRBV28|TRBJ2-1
CASRPIQGNFYNEQFF
TGTGCCAGCAGACCGATACAGGGAAACTTTTACAATGAGCAGTTCTTC
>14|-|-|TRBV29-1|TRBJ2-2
CSVRGQKNTGELFF
TGCAGCGTTAGAGGGCAGAAGAACACCGGGGAGCTGTTTTTT
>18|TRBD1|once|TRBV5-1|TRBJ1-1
CASSLRDRRVGMNTEAFF
TGCGCCAGCAGCCTCCGGGACAGAAGGGTCGGAATGAACACTGAAGCTTTCTTT
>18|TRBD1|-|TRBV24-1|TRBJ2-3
CATSDLGTGARGTDTQYF
TGTGCCACCAGTGATTTGGGGACAGGGGCGCGGGGCACAGATACGCAGTATTTT
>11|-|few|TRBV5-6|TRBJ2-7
CASSTGYEQYF
TGTGCCAGCAGCACAGGGTACGAGCAGTACTTC
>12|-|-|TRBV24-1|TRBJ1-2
CATSRGGFGYTF
TGTGCCACCAGCCGAGGGGGTTTTGGCTACACCTTC
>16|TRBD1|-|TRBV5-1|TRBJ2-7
CASSLTPRDRVNEQYF
TGCGCCAGCAGCTTGACTCCCCGGGACAGGGTCAACGAGCAGTACTTC
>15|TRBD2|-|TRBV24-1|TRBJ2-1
CATSEGLETYNEQFF
TGTGCCACCAGTGAAGGACTAGAGACCTACAATGAGCAGTTCTTC
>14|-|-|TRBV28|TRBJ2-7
CASSLSRNGGEQYF
TGTGCCAGCAGTTTAAGTCGAAACGGCGGCGAGCAGTACTTC
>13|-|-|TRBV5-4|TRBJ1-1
CASSLQSNTEAFF
TGTGCCAGCAGCTTACAATCGAACACTGAAGCTTTCTTT
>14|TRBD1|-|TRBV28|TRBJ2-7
CASRGTGEGYEQYF
TGTGCCAGCAGGGGGACAGGGGAAGGGTACGAGCAGTACTTC
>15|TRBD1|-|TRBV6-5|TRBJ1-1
CASSLTGGLNTEAFF
TGTGCCAGCAGTTTGACAGGGGGGCTGAACACTGAAGCTTTCTTT
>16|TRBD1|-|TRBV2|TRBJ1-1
CASSVTGTGIIPEAFF
TGTGCCAGCAGTGTAACCGGGACAGGGATTATACCTGAAGCTTTCTTT
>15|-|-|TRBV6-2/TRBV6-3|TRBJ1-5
CASSSAGISNQPQHF
TGTGCCAGCAGTTCCGCAGGGATTTCAAATCAGCCCCAGCATTTT
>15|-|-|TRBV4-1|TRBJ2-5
CASSQARGFQETQYF
TGCGCCAGCAGCCAAGCGCGGGGCTTCCAAGAGACCCAGTACTTC
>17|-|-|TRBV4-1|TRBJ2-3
CASSQGPPDRSTDTQYF
TGCGCCAGCAGCCAAGGGCCACCCGACAGAAGCACAGATACGCAGTATTTT
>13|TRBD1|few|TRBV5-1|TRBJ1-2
CASSPDRVRGYTF
TGCGCCAGCAGCCCCGACAGGGTTCGTGGCTACACCTTC
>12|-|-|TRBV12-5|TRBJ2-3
CASAFFTDTQYF
TGTGCTAGTGCCTTTTTCACAGATACGCAGTATTTT
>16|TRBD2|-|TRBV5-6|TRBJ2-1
CASSSTGTSGNNEQFF
TGTGCCAGCAGCTCAACCGGGACTAGCGGGAACAATGAGCAGTTCTTC
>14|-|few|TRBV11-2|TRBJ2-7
CASSLGRQGGEQYF
TGTGCCAGCAGCTTAGGGCGGCAGGGAGGCGAGCAGTACTTC
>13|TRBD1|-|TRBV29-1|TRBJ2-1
CSVDRVSYNEQFF
TGCAGCGTGGACAGGGTTTCCTACAATGAGCAGTTCTTC
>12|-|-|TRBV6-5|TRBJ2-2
CASRGTSGELFF
TGTGCCAGCAGGGGAACTAGCGGGGAGCTGTTTTTT
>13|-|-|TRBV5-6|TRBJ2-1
CASSWVFRDEQFF
TGTGCCAGCAGCTGGGTCTTCAGGGATGAGCAGTTCTTC
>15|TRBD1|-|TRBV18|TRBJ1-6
CASSPGDRGNSPLHF
TGTGCCAGCTCACCGGGCGACAGGGGGAATTCACCCCTCCACTTT
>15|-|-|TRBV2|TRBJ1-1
CASSEWWGMNTEAFF
TGTGCCAGCAGTGAATGGTGGGGCATGAACACTGAAGCTTTCTTT
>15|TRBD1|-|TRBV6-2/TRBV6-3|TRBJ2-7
CASSYPGQGANEQYF
TGTGCCAGCAGTTACCCGGGACAGGGGGCGAACGAGCAGTACTTC
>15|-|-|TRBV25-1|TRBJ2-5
CASSPVIAPGETQYF
TGTGCCAGCAGTCCCGTAATCGCCCCAGGGGAGACCCAGTACTTC
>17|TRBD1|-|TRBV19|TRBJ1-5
CASSRGQGFVGNQPQHF
TGTGCCAGTAGCAGAGGACAGGGGTTTGTAGGCAATCAGCCCCAGCATTTT
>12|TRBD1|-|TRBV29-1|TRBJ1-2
CSVGQEDYGYTF
TGCAGCGTGGGACAGGAGGACTATGGCTACACCTTC